This T cell receptor beta chain is from a study of T cell changes during pregnancy in multiple sclerosis. Measured with immunoSEQ multiplex PCR; TCRdb has only the in-frame clones, and not every one. There are 35,000 to 45,000 clones in the sample; about nine tenths occur only once, and less than 6.5% lies in the top ten. This sequence was found in a female donor in good health, enrolled as a control in a pregnancy study. The sequences come from peripheral blood, collected in the third trimester of pregnancy.

The DNA of the CDR3 is TGTGCCAGCAGTAGACAGGGGGGGGGCAACGAGCAGTACTTC. Its protein is CASSRQGGGNEQYF. The chain links TRBV6-5 to TRBJ2-7; TRBD1 matches 9 bases. Germline V gene lookup returns CDR1 MNHEY and CDR2 SVGAGI. The CDR3 spans 14 residues. The V and J ends lost 5 bases and 5 bases, in that order; junction bases with no gene match: 7.